These 20 T cell receptor beta chains were sequenced from one sample in a study of T cells after yellow fever vaccination. TCRdb recomputed calls from the 5' RACE reads with MiXCR, one row per CDR3 protein. Among a few hundred thousand distinct CDR3 sequences listed, about a sixth were seen once. The sample was PBMCs, taken 5 days after the first yellow fever vaccination. These receptors were collected from a man younger than 30 who received the YFV17D yellow fever vaccine.

This chain joins TRBV5-6 and TRBJ2-3; D unclear. V lost 0 bases and J 5 bases, leaving 10 bases between the germline ends. The germline gives CDR1 SGHDT, CDR2 YYEEEE. The CDR3 is 14 residues long. CDR3 nucleotides: TGTGCCAGCAGCTTGGAGGTCAAGGAAGATACGCAGTATTTT. This sequence encodes CASSLEVKEDTQYF.

The gene calls are TRBV5-1 and TRBJ2-5, with 10 bases fitting TRBD2. V lost 2 bases and J lost 1; bases outside the gene matches: 17. The CDR3 is 20 amino acids. Per germline, CDR1 SGHRS and CDR2 YFSETQ. CDR3 coding DNA: TGCGCCAGCAGCTTAGCCCCTAGGTCCAGCGGGGGGGCCCCCCAAGAGACCCAGTACTTC. Its translation is CASSLAPRSSGGAPQETQYF. Full variable domain (remainder filled in from reference TRBV5-1 and TRBJ2-5): KAGVTQTPRYLIKTRGQQVTLSCSPISGHRSVSWYQQTPGQGLQFLFEYFSETQRNKGNFPGRFSGRQFSNSRSEMNVSTLELGDSALYLCASSLAPRSSGGAPQETQYFGPGTRLLVL.

The rearrangement joins TRBV12-3 or TRBV12-4 to TRBJ1-1, with D hard to call. This CDR3 is 11 amino acids long. V lost 3 bases to trimming and J lost 7 bases, with 6 bases between them. In DNA form, the CDR3 reads TGTGCCAGCAGTTTGTGGGTTGAAGCTTTCTTT. Its translation is CASSLWVEAFF.

V and J are TRBV4-3 and TRBJ1-2; D remains unclear. The V gene's germline CDR1 is LGHNA and CDR2 YSLEER. Trimming took off 0 bases at V and 4 bases at J, with 15 bases between the two ends. The CDR3 loop spans 16 amino acids. CDR3 DNA sequence: TGCGCCAGCAGCCAAGATACGGTAATACGTGGCTATGGCTACACCTTC. Residues: CASSQDTVIRGYGYTF.

The chain joins TRBV4-3 to TRBJ2-1; D remains ambiguous. The length of the CDR3 is 16 residues. Between the trimmed V and J ends, which lost 2 bases and 0 bases, there was a span of 11 bases. Germline V gene sequence: CDR1 LGHNA, CDR2 YSLEER. The CDR3 DNA is TGCGCCAGCAGCCAATGGGGTTCCGGCTCCTACAATGAGCAGTTCTTC. Translated: CASSQWGSGSYNEQFF.

This clonotype was seen a handful of times. The rearrangement uses TRBV5-6 and TRBJ2-7, with D perhaps TRBD1 (5 bases). The ends were cut back, 0 bases at V and 5 bases at J, with 12 bases in the middle. Germline assignment: CDR1 SGHDT and CDR2 YYEEEE. This CDR3 has 14 amino acids. The CDR3 sequence is CASSLARALNEQYV. Written as DNA, the CDR3 is TGTGCCAGCAGCTTGGCCAGGGCCCTTAACGAGCAGTACGTC.

The V and J genes are TRBV20-1 and TRBJ1-1; D is perhaps TRBD1 (6 bases). The CDR3 is 12 amino acids. The germline gives CDR1 DFQATT, CDR2 SNEGSKA (reference sequence). With 1 base removed from V and 9 bases from J, the gap between germline ends came to 12 bases. The CDR3 region is CSARGGGAQAFF. The CDR3 bases are TGCAGTGCTAGAGGGGGGGGGGCCCAAGCTTTCTTT.

This clonotype came up a few times. The rearrangement joins TRBV4-3 to TRBJ2-5, with a possible D match to TRBD2 (5 bases). Trimming removed 1 base from V and 5 bases from J, with 14 bases in between. From germline, CDR1 is LGHNA and CDR2 YSLEER. CDR3 length: 15 amino acids. The CDR3 DNA reads as TGCGCCAGCAGCCAAGGCGACATTTCGGGGGAGACCCAGTACTTC. It codes for CASSQGDISGETQYF.

The chain uses TRBV4-3 and TRBJ1-2; TRBD1 is a possible D gene (5 bases). The CDR3 covers 13 residues. Germline assignment: CDR1 LGHNA and CDR2 YSLEER. The ends were cut back, 4 bases at V and 5 bases at J, with 11 bases in the middle. CDR3: CASSRGGFYGYTF. The CDR3 DNA follows: TGCGCCAGCAGCCGTGGGGGATTTTATGGCTACACCTTC.

This clonotype was counted a single time. This chain connects TRBV19 to TRBJ2-1; 9 bases line up with TRBD2. Trimming cost V 0 bases and J 2 bases; bases outside gene matches: 8. Per the germline V gene, CDR1 is LNHDA and CDR2 is SQIVND (reference sequence). The CDR3 has 18 amino acids. The CDR3 loop is CASSIDGLAGFAYNEQFF. CDR3 DNA sequence: TGTGCCAGTAGTATAGATGGGCTAGCGGGGTTTGCCTACAATGAGCAGTTCTTC.

This clonotype turned up a few times. The chain has TRBV5-1 and TRBJ2-5; D ambiguous. V was cut by 5 bases and J by 2 bases, with 10 bases left in between. The CDR3 is made up of 13 amino acids. Looked up from germline, CDR1 is SGHRS and CDR2 is YFSETQ. The CDR3 reads CASRSIPQETQYF. The CDR3 region has the DNA TGCGCCAGCAGGAGTATCCCACAAGAGACCCAGTACTTC.

This chain joins TRBV20-1 and TRBJ2-6, with no clear D. Trimming cost V 6 bases and J 1 base, with 7 bases left between them. CDR3 length: 13 residues. In germline, CDR1 is DFQATT, CDR2 SNEGSKA (reference sequence). Here the CDR3 DNA reads TGCAGTGCAAAACATTCTGGGGCCAACGTCCTGACTTTC. It encodes CSAKHSGANVLTF.

The J gene is TRBJ1-3, the V gene TRBV7-9; D not certain. Trimming cost V 3 bases and J 3 bases, with 12 bases left between them. CDR3 size: 15 residues. Looked up from germline, CDR1 is SEHNR and CDR2 is FQNEAQ (reference sequence). The CDR3 protein is CASSFGPINGNTIYF. CDR3 DNA sequence: TGTGCCAGCAGCTTCGGACCGATAAATGGAAACACCATATATTTT.

V and J are TRBV6-5 and TRBJ1-2; 8 nucleotides align to TRBD1. Germline CDR1 MNHEY, CDR2 SVGAGI. The CDR3 sequence is 14 residues long. V was pared by 2 bases and J by 4 bases, with 3 bases of the junction left unmatched. The CDR3: CASSYGQGAYGYTF. CDR3 nucleotide sequence: TGTGCCAGCAGTTACGGACAGGGCGCCTATGGCTACACCTTC.

The V gene is TRBV29-1, the J gene TRBJ1-1, with D unclear. V was pared by 7 bases and J by 9 bases, with 12 bases between. This CDR3 is 10 amino acids long. Germline values: CDR1 SQVTM, CDR2 ANQGSEA. The CDR3 coding sequence is TGCAGCGGGGGATCTGGGAAAGCTTTCTTT. Amino acids: CSGGSGKAFF.

This clonotype occurred a few times. The chain joins TRBV6-1 to TRBJ2-5; 9 nucleotides match TRBD2. The CDR3 runs to 13 residues. Trimming at V came to 8 bases and at J to 4 bases, leaving 5 bases not matched to a gene. CDR1 and CDR2 from the germline V gene are MNHNS and SASEGT. The chain's CDR3 is CASRLAEPETQYF. Written as DNA, the CDR3 is TGTGCCAGCCGACTAGCGGAACCAGAGACCCAGTACTTC.

This clonotype was found a few times. V is TRBV29-1 and J is TRBJ2-4; D unresolved. The CDR3 covers 14 residues. Germline V gene lookup returns CDR1 SQVTM and CDR2 ANQGSEA. V was shortened by 1 base and J by 8 bases, with 15 bases between the two germline ends. The CDR3 coding sequence is TGCAGCGTTGAAGCCCCGGGCCTAAAAGACATTCAGTACTTC. This gives the protein CSVEAPGLKDIQYF.

This chain uses TRBV5-1 with TRBJ2-3, with 7 positions matching TRBD2. Germline V gives CDR1 SGHRS, CDR2 YFSETQ. V was pared by 5 bases and J by 3 bases, with 9 bases of the junction left unmatched. The CDR3 runs 15 residues. CDR3 loop: CASSLIGRVTDTQYF. The CDR3, as DNA: TGCGCCAGCAGTCTGATAGGGAGGGTGACAGATACGCAGTATTTT.

V is TRBV20-1 and J is TRBJ1-2; D may be TRBD1 (5 bases). The CDR3 length is 12 residues. V was clipped by 5 bases and J by 5 bases, with 12 bases between them. CDR1 DFQATT and CDR2 SNEGSKA come from the germline V gene (reference sequence). CDR3 nucleotide sequence: TGCAGTGCTGGAGGGACTTTATATGGCTACACCTTC. Amino acids: CSAGGTLYGYTF.

This clonotype turned up a few times. The chain combines TRBV18 with TRBJ1-2, with 7 bases identical to TRBD1. This CDR3 comprises 16 residues. The trim removed 2 bases at V and 6 bases at J, leaving 12 bases unmatched. Germline loops: CDR1 KGHSH, CDR2 LQKENI. The CDR3 nucleotides read TGTGCCAGCTCACCAGCATCAGGGGGTTACGGGAATGGCTACACCTTC. This codes for CASSPASGGYGNGYTF.